Below, 18 T cell receptor beta chains from the same sample are listed, as sequenced in a study. One entry per CDR3 protein results from TCRdb running MiXCR on the 5' RACE reads. The data hold about 50,000 distinct CDR3 sequences, with about 28% observed a single time. The source material was naive CD4+ T cells sorted from blood. Specified subset: naive CD4+ T cells, CD4+CD45RA+CD25-. Every receptor here comes from a female donor with breast cancer.

This clonotype was counted at least ten times. This rearrangement joins TRBV6-2 or TRBV6-3 to TRBJ2-3; D unresolved. Germline V gene sequence: CDR1 MNHEY, CDR2 SVGEGT. This CDR3 is built from 14 residues. V was pared by 6 bases and J by 0 bases, with 10 bases between. The CDR3 spells CASRRITSTDTQYF. The CDR3 DNA is TGTGCCAGCAGGCGGATTACTAGCACAGATACGCAGTATTTT.

This sequence joins TRBV12-3 or TRBV12-4 and TRBJ2-3, with TRBD1 as a possible D gene (6 bases). The CDR3 is 17 amino acids. Deletions cut 1 base from V and 6 bases from J, with 20 bases between. The CDR3 bases are TGTGCCAGCAGTTTAGGGCCGGTCGGCAGGGGTGCGGATACGCAGTATTTT. Translated: CASSLGPVGRGADTQYF.

This clonotype came up a few times. The V and J genes are TRBV12-3 or TRBV12-4 and TRBJ2-3; the match to TRBD2 covers 10 bases. The ends lost 7 bases at V and 2 bases at J; junction bases unmatched: 6. The CDR3 covers 15 residues. The CDR3 region has the DNA TGTGCCAGCAACCCTAGCGGGAGTGACACAGATACGCAGTATTTT. It translates to CASNPSGSDTDTQYF.

The chain recombines TRBV7-3 with TRBJ2-3; D gene ambiguous. The CDR3 is 15 residues long. Germline CDR1 reads SGHTA; CDR2 reads FQGTGA. V was shortened by 1 base and J by 1 base, with 9 bases between the two germline ends. The CDR3 region is CASSLMGQGTDTQYF. DNA for the CDR3: TGTGCCAGCAGCTTAATGGGCCAGGGCACAGATACGCAGTATTTT. Together with reference TRBV7-3 and TRBJ2-3, the CDR3 gives the full variable domain: GAGVSQTPSNKVTEKGKYVELRCDPISGHTALYWYRQSLGQGPEFLIYFQGTGAADDSGLPNDRFFAVRPEGSVSTLKIQRTERGDSAVYLCASSLMGQGTDTQYFGPGTRLTVL.

The chain has TRBV2 and TRBJ1-1; D unclear. The CDR3 runs to 13 residues. Germline CDR1 SNHLY, CDR2 FYNNEI. The V gene lost 7 bases and the J gene lost 2 bases, with 11 bases spanning the gap. DNA of the CDR3: TGTGCCAGCATGTTGACGGTAAACACTGAAGCTTTCTTT. Protein product: CASMLTVNTEAFF. The full variable domain, in which reference TRBV2 and TRBJ1-1 provide the parts outside the CDR3, is EPEVTQTPSHQVTQMGQEVILRCVPISNHLYFYWYRQILGQKVEFLVSFYNNEISEKSEIFDDQFSVERPDGSNFTLKIRSTKLEDSAMYFCASMLTVNTEAFFGQGTRLTVV.

The rearrangement links TRBV24-1 to TRBJ2-7; D remains unclear. V dropped 6 bases and J dropped 3 bases, with 14 bases sitting between them. The length of the CDR3 is 14 residues. Germline CDR1 is KGHDR and CDR2 is SFDVKD. The DNA for the CDR3 is TGTGCCACCAGTTTCGACAAGGAGAGCTACGAGCAGTACTTC. Translation gives CATSFDKESYEQYF.

This clonotype came up many times. J is TRBJ2-7 and V is TRBV12-3 or TRBV12-4; D uncertain. Trimming stripped 6 bases from V and 3 bases from J, with 12 bases between. The CDR3 length is 13 residues. The CDR3 DNA reads TGTGCCAGCAGCCCCCTGGGCGACTACGAGCAGTACTTC. It translates to CASSPLGDYEQYF.

This clonotype was seen only a few times. V and J are TRBV6-1 and TRBJ2-5; D remains unclear. Germline V lookup: CDR1 MNHNS, CDR2 SASEGT. V was clipped by 1 base and J by 9 bases, with 18 bases between them. CDR3 length: 15 residues. Here the CDR3 DNA reads TGTGCCAGCAGTGAAGAAGCCAACCCCGTCGCATCCCAGTACTTC. Amino acids: CASSEEANPVASQYF.

V and J are TRBV20-1 and TRBJ2-1; 13 nucleotides agree with TRBD2. The CDR3 sequence is 15 residues long. Germline loops: CDR1 DFQATT, CDR2 SNEGSKA (reference sequence). Trimming removed 8 bases from V and 6 bases from J; junction bases left unmatched: 10. DNA of the CDR3: TGCAGTCCCAGGGGACTAGCGGGGAGAACCAATGAGCAGTTCTTC. This sequence encodes CSPRGLAGRTNEQFF.

This clonotype has just a few counts. The chain has TRBV12-3 or TRBV12-4 and TRBJ1-6; D is possibly TRBD1 (6 bases). The CDR3 length is 15 residues. V was shortened by 4 bases and J by 2 bases, with 9 bases between the two germline ends. DNA of the CDR3: TGTGCCAGCAGTTCCCGGGACACCTATAATTCACCCCTCCACTTT. Residues: CASSSRDTYNSPLHF.

Comment on this clonotype: This may be a read error: a much more frequent sequence differs by one nucleotide. This chain connects TRBV5-1 to TRBJ2-7, with TRBD2 as a possible D gene (6 bases). In germline, CDR1 is SGHRS, CDR2 YFSETQ. V lost 0 bases, J lost 0 bases, and 10 bases lay in between. The CDR3 length is 15 residues. Here the CDR3 DNA reads TGCGCCAGCAGCTTGGCGGGGAGGCACTCCTACGAGCAGTACTTC. Translation: CASSLAGRHSYEQYF.

The chain carries TRBV5-1 and TRBJ1-5; unclear D gene. V shed 0 bases and J shed 4 bases, with 5 bases lying between them. Germline V lookup: CDR1 SGHRS, CDR2 YFSETQ. The CDR3 is 13 residues long. The CDR3 DNA reads as TGCGCCAGCAGCTTGGAAGTGAATCAGCCCCAGCATTTT. Protein sequence: CASSLEVNQPQHF.

This clonotype was counted only a few times. This chain uses TRBV28 with TRBJ2-7; possibly TRBD1 or TRBD2 for D (5 bases each). This CDR3 is built from 13 residues. Trimming took 3 bases from V and 3 from J, leaving 9 bases between them. Germline V gene data show CDR1 as MDHEN and CDR2 as SYDVKM. CDR3 in amino acids: CASSFAGSYEQYF. The CDR3 DNA sequence: TGTGCCAGCAGTTTCGCAGGGAGCTACGAGCAGTACTTC.

The chain is built from TRBV2 and TRBJ1-5; 7 bases are a match to TRBD1. This CDR3 is 15 amino acids long. Trimming removed 5 bases from V and 6 bases from J; junction bases left unmatched: 10. CDR1 is SNHLY and CDR2 is FYNNEI in the germline V gene. CDR3 nucleotides: TGTGCCAGCAGTTACAGGGGCGGGATTGCTCAGCCCCAGCATTTT. Translated, it gives CASSYRGGIAQPQHF.

V gene TRBV3-1 combines with J gene TRBJ2-5; 9 bases are a match to TRBD2. The CDR3 is 14 residues long. The V gene's germline CDR1 is LGHDT and CDR2 YNNKEL (reference sequence). V dropped 5 bases and J dropped 5; count of bases not matched to a gene: 6. The CDR3 is CASSSVAGDETQYF. In DNA, the CDR3 is TGTGCCAGCAGCTCGGTAGCGGGGGACGAGACCCAGTACTTC.

This clonotype was found a few times. One end of the junction is discordant with germline, which a read error may explain. The chain carries TRBV7-3 and TRBJ2-1, with D perhaps TRBD1 or TRBD2 (5 bases each). The germline V gene has CDR1 SGHTA and CDR2 FQGTGA. The CDR3 runs 15 residues. CDR3 loop: CAGSSGTPLGHEQFF. The CDR3 DNA sequence: TGTGCCGGCAGCTCTGGGACGCCTCTTGGGCATGAGCAGTTCTTC. The entire variable domain, with the rest obtained from reference TRBV7-3 and TRBJ2-1, is as follows: GAGVSQTPSNKVTEKGKYVELRCDPISGHTALYWYRQSLGQGPEFLIYFQGTGAADDSGLPNDRFFAVRPEGSVSTLKIQRTERGDSAVYLCAGSSGTPLGHEQFFGPGTRLTVL.

This clonotype was observed a handful of times. V is TRBV7-2 and J is TRBJ2-7, with 11 bases fitting TRBD2. V shed 5 bases and J 2 bases; nucleotides not matched to a gene: 2. The CDR3 runs to 14 residues. Germline values: CDR1 SGHTA, CDR2 FQGNSA. The CDR3 protein is CASSKLAGAYEQYF. CDR3 DNA sequence: TGTGCCAGCAGCAAACTAGCGGGAGCCTACGAGCAGTACTTC.

The CDR3, as DNA: TGTGCCACAACTCAAGCGGGGCAGGTCAACACCGGGGAGCTGTTTTTT. Encoded protein: CATTQAGQVNTGELFF. The chain combines TRBV7-9 with TRBJ2-2, with 7 bases that match TRBD2. The CDR3 loop spans 16 amino acids. V gave up 10 bases and J gave up 2 bases; unmatched junction bases: 13. Germline V gene sequence: CDR1 SEHNR, CDR2 FQNEAQ (reference sequence).